One and the same sample provided the 10 T cell receptor beta chains below, sequenced in a study of blood T cell repertoires in COVID-19. Measured with immunoSEQ multiplex PCR; TCRdb has only the in-frame clones, and not every one. The sample has approximately 220,000 clones; roughly 80% are singletons. Sequences were obtained from peripheral blood. The source of these receptors is a woman in her 70s with acute or convalescent COVID-19.

The rearrangement links TRBV7-2 to TRBJ2-4; TRBD2 matches 12 bases. The CDR3 runs 14 residues. V lost 4 bases and J lost 8; bases outside the gene matches: 3. The V gene's germline CDR1 is SGHTA and CDR2 FQGNSA. The CDR3, as DNA: TGTGCCAGCAGCTCTAGCGGGGGGGCCTACATTCAGTACTTC. This translates into CASSSSGGAYIQYF.

The chain has TRBV18 and TRBJ1-1; maybe TRBD1 (6 bases). This CDR3 region has 14 residues. Trimming left V 2 bases short and J 0 bases short, with 7 bases between. Looked up from germline, CDR1 is KGHSH and CDR2 is LQKENI. CDR3 region: CASSPYRVNTEAFF. DNA of the CDR3: TGTGCCAGCTCACCATACAGGGTGAACACTGAAGCTTTCTTT.

The rearrangement joins TRBV27 to TRBJ2-7, with a tentative D call TRBD1 (6 bases). The CDR3 loop spans 14 amino acids. Germline CDR1 and CDR2: MNHEY and SMNVEV (reference sequence). V dropped 3 bases and J dropped 7 bases, with 16 bases sitting between them. CDR3 amino acids: CASSFNRVTWEQYF. CDR3 bases: TGTGCCAGCAGTTTCAACAGGGTGACTTGGGAGCAGTACTTC.

The chain employs TRBV5-4 and TRBJ1-1; D is perhaps TRBD1 (5 bases). Germline lookup yields CDR1 SGHNT and CDR2 YYREEE (reference sequence). The CDR3 has 14 residues. The V and J ends lost 0 bases and 5 bases respectively, with 11 bases between them. CDR3 region: CASSLARRGTEAFF. The CDR3 bases are TGTGCCAGCAGCTTGGCGCGACGGGGGACTGAAGCTTTCTTT.

The J gene is TRBJ2-1, the V gene TRBV5-4, with D tentatively TRBD2 (6 bases). Per the germline V gene, CDR1 is SGHNT and CDR2 is YYREEE (reference sequence). CDR3 length equals 16 residues. The V and J ends lost 4 bases and 0 bases respectively, with 14 bases between them. CDR3 in DNA: TGTGCCAGCAGCGGGCGGGACGGCAGCTCCTACAATGAGCAGTTCTTC. Residues: CASSGRDGSSYNEQFF.

This clone was seen just once. The chain couples TRBV9 to TRBJ1-2; 7 nucleotides line up with TRBD1. The CDR3 loop spans 16 amino acids. Germline CDR1 and CDR2: SGDLS and YYNGEE. V was pared by 1 base and J by 3 bases, with 9 bases of the junction left unmatched. CDR3 bases: TGTGCCAGCAGCGTATCCGTAATAGGGGGCGACTATGGCTACACCTTC. It codes for CASSVSVIGGDYGYTF.

The rearrangement links TRBV10-1 to TRBJ1-3; no reliable D call. The CDR3 extends over 14 amino acids. The germline V gene encodes CDR1 WNHNN and CDR2 SYGVQD (reference sequence). V was pared by 2 bases and J by 0 bases, with 5 bases between. The CDR3 DNA reads TGCGCCAGCAGTGAGAACAGCTCTGGAAACACCATATATTTT. Translated, it gives CASSENSSGNTIYF.

The rearrangement links TRBV6-2 or TRBV6-3 to TRBJ2-7; TRBD2 might be the D (5 bases). Between the trimmed V and J ends, which lost 2 bases and 0 bases, there was a span of 11 bases. CDR1 is MNHEY, CDR2 SVGEGT, per germline. This CDR3 region has 15 residues. CDR3 in amino acids: CASSYAGSYSYEQYF. As DNA, the CDR3 is TGTGCCAGCAGTTACGCGGGTTCCTACTCCTACGAGCAGTACTTC.

J is TRBJ1-6 and V is TRBV27; 10 nucleotides line up with TRBD1. The V segment lost 3 bases and the J segment 9 bases; nucleotides outside the gene matches: 8. The CDR3 is made up of 16 amino acids. Germline CDR1 MNHEY, CDR2 SMNVEV (reference sequence). CDR3 region: CASSFGDRGGSSPLHF. The CDR3 DNA reads as TGTGCCAGCAGTTTTGGGGACAGGGGAGGAAGTTCACCCCTCCACTTT.

V is TRBV28 and J is TRBJ2-3; maybe TRBD2 (5 bases). V was clipped by 5 bases and J by 3 bases, with 6 bases between them. Germline V CDR1 and CDR2: MDHEN, SYDVKM. The CDR3 runs to 12 residues. CDR3 residues: CASSTGTDTQYF. In DNA, the CDR3 is TGTGCCAGCAGTACGGGGACAGATACGCAGTATTTT.